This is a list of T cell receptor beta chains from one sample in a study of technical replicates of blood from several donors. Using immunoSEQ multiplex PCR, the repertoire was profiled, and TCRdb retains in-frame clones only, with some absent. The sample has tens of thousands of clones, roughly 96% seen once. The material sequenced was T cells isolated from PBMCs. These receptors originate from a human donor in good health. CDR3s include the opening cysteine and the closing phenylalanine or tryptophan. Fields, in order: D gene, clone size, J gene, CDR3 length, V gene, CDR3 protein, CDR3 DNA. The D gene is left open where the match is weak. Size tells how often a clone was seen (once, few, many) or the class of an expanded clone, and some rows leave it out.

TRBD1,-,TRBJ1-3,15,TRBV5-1,CASSLTGVSGNTIYF,TGCGCCAGCAGCTTAACAGGGGTCTCTGGAAACACCATATATTTT
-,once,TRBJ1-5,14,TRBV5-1,CASSPGASNQPQHF,TGCGCCAGCAGCCCAGGGGCAAGCAATCAGCCCCAGCATTTT
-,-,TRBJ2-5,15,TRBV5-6,CASSFPAGAGETQYF,TGTGCCAGCAGTTTCCCGGCGGGGGCGGGGGAGACCCAGTACTTC
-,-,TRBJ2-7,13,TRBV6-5,CASTQPGMDEQYF,TGTGCCAGCACCCAGCCAGGGATGGACGAGCAGTACTTC
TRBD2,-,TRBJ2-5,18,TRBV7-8,CASSLGVAGGPVVETQYF,TGTGCCAGCAGCTTAGGGGTAGCGGGAGGGCCGGTGGTGGAGACCCAGTACTTC
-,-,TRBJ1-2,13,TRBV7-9,CASSSPGGFGYTF,TGTGCCAGCAGCTCCCCGGGGGGCTTTGGCTACACCTTC
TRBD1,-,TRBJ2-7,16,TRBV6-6,CASSYSVTGTLYEQYF,TGTGCCAGCAGTTACTCGGTGACAGGGACACTCTACGAGCAGTACTTC
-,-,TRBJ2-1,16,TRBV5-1,CASSLADLELAHEQFF,TGCGCCAGCAGCTTGGCCGACCTTGAGCTAGCACATGAGCAGTTCTTC
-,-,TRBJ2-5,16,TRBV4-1,CASSQVWAGFGETQYF,TGCGCCAGCAGCCAAGTTTGGGCAGGGTTTGGGGAGACCCAGTACTTC
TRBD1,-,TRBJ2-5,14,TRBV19,CASSVRGREETQYF,TGTGCCAGTAGTGTTAGGGGGCGCGAAGAGACCCAGTACTTC
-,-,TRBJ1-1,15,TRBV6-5,CASSYATWGGTEAFF,TGTGCCAGCAGTTACGCCACCTGGGGGGGCACTGAAGCTTTCTTT
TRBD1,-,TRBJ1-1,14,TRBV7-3,CASSPGGPNTEAFF,TGTGCCAGCAGCCCAGGGGGCCCGAACACTGAAGCTTTCTTT
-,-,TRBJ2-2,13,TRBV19,CASKASVTGELFF,TGTGCCAGTAAGGCTAGCGTCACCGGGGAGCTGTTTTTT
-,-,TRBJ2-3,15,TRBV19,CASSLNRAGTDTQYF,TGTGCCAGTAGTCTGAACAGGGCTGGCACAGATACGCAGTATTTT
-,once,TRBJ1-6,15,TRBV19,CASSIESGNNSPLHF,TGTGCCAGTAGTATAGAGTCGGGGAATAATTCACCCCTCCACTTT
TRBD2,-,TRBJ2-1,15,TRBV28,CASSLPTSAYNEQFF,TGTGCCAGCAGTCTCCCAACTAGCGCTTACAATGAGCAGTTCTTC
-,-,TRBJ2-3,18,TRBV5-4,CASSWGGLSTRTGDTQYF,TGTGCCAGCAGTTGGGGGGGCCTATCCACCAGGACGGGCGATACGCAGTATTTT
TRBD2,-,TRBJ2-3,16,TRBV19,CASSRGGALSTDTQYF,TGTGCCAGTAGTCGCGGGGGGGCCCTGAGCACAGATACGCAGTATTTT
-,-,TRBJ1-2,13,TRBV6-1,CASTVQGGYGYTF,TGTGCCAGCACAGTCCAGGGAGGCTATGGCTACACCTTC
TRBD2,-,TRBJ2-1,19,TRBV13,CASSLEGLAGGIGYNEQFF,TGTGCCAGCAGCTTAGAGGGACTAGCGGGAGGAATCGGGTACAATGAGCAGTTCTTC
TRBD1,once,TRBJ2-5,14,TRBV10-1,CASSADRGWETQYF,TGCGCCAGCAGTGCCGACAGGGGCTGGGAGACCCAGTACTTC
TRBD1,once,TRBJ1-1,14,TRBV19,CASSITGAFTEAFF,TGTGCCAGTAGTATTACAGGGGCATTCACTGAAGCTTTCTTT
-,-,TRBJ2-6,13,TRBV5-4,CASSHSGANVLTF,TGTGCCAGCAGCCACTCTGGGGCCAACGTCCTGACTTTC